This TCR beta chain appears in the sequencing data of a study of T cell responses to AZD1222 COVID-19 vaccine. Study conclusions and caveats: Among vaccine-associated CD4 TCRs, coverage spanned spike, with dominance at 160-218 and 743-854.

The protocol was immunoSEQ multiplex PCR, while the TCRdb copy is restricted to in-frame clones and leaves out a portion. The data show 75,000 to 90,000 clones, more than 75% seen once. Germline V gives CDR1 DFQATT, CDR2 SNEGSKA (reference sequence). V lost 3 bases and J lost 5, with 17 bases in between. The CDR3 extends over 15 amino acids. Note on this clone: The antigen remains undetermined.

V usage is TRBV20-1 and J usage is TRBJ2-1; no reliable D call. This specimen was peripheral blood, taken on day 0 of AZD1222 vaccination. The receptor was derived from an adult in good health. CDR3 nucleotides: TGCAGTGCTAGTAAGGCCGCTAGAGTGAACAATGAGCAGTTCTTC. Translation: CSASKAARVNNEQFF.